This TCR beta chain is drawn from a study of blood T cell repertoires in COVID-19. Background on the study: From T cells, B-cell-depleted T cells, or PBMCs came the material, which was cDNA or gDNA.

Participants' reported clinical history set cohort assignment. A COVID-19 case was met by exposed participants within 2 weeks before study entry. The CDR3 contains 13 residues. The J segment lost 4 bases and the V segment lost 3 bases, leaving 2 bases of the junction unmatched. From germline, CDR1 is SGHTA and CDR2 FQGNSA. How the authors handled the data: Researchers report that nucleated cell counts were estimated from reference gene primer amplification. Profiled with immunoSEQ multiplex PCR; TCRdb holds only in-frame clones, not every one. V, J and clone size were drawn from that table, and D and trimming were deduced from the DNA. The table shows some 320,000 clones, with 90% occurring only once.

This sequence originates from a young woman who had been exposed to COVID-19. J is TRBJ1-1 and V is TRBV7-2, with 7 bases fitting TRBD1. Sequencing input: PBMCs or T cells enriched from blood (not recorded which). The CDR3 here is CASSLTGSTEAFF. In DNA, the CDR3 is TGTGCCAGCAGCTTGACAGGGTCCACTGAAGCTTTCTTT.